This T cell receptor (beta chain) appears in the sequencing data of a study of T cells in Graves' hyperthyroidism and ophthalmopathy. Amplified TCR beta CDR3 regions came from RNA transcripts. With the HTBI primer set, the TCR CDR3 went through a first round of RT-PCR. TCRdb analysed the multiplex PCR reads with MiXCR anew, one entry per CDR3 protein. The sample holds under 350,000 distinct CDR3 sequences, around 13% seen once. Germline CDR1 is SEHNR and CDR2 is FQNEAQ (reference sequence). V lost 11 bases to trimming and J lost 8 bases; unmatched junction nucleotides: 15. The CDR3 runs to 16 residues. Overall study results and limits: The authors' 13 V-J model separated ophthalmopathy from stable hyperthyroidism.

There are many counts of this clonotype. The antigen remains unidentified. The chain combines TRBV7-9 with TRBJ2-1; 13 bases are a match to TRBD2. The sequence came from a woman aged 40 to 50 with Graves' hyperthyroidism. The material sequenced was blood. The CDR3 coding sequence is TGTGCCGATCATGACCCGGGACTAGCGGGATTTGATGAGCAGTTCTTC. Its translation is CADHDPGLAGFDEQFF.